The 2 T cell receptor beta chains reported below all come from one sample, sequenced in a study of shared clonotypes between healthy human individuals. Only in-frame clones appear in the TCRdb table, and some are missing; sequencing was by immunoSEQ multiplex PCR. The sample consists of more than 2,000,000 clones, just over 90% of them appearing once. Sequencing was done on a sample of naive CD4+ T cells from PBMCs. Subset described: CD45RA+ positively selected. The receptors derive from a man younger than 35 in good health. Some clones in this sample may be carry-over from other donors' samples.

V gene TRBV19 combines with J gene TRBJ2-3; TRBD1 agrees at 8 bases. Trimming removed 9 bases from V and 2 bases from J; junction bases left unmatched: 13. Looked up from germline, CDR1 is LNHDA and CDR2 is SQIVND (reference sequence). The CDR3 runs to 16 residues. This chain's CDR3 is CASPPPGQDYTDTQYF. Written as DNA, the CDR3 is TGTGCCAGCCCCCCACCGGGACAGGACTACACAGATACGCAGTATTTT. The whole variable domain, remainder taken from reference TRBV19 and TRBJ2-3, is DGGITQSPKYLFRKEGQNVTLSCEQNLNHDAMYWYRQDPGQGLRLIYYSQIVNDFQKGDIAEGYSVSREKKESFPLTVTSAQKNPTAFYLCASPPPGQDYTDTQYFGPGTRLTVL.

The CDR3: CASSQTDDEQYF. CDR3 nucleotides: TGTGCCAGCAGCCAAACAGATGACGAGCAGTACTTC. The gene calls are TRBV28 and TRBJ2-7, with D hard to call. Germline V gene lookup returns CDR1 MDHEN and CDR2 SYDVKM. The CDR3 covers 12 residues. Between the trimmed V and J ends, which lost 6 bases and 5 bases, there was a span of 11 bases.